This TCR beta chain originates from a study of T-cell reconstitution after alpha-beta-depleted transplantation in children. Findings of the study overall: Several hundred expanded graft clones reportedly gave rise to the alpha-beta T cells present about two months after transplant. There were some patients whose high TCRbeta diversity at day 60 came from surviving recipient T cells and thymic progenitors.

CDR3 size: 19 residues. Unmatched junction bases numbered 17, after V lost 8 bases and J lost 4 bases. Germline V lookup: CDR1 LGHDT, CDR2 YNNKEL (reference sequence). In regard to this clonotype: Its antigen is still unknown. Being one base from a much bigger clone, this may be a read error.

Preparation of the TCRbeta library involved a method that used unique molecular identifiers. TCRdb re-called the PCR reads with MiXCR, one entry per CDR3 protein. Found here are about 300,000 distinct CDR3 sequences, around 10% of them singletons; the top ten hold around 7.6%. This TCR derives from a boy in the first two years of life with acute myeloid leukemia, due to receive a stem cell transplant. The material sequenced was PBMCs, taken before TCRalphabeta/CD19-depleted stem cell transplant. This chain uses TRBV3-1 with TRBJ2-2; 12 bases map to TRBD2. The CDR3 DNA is TGTGCCAGCTGTGTTCTAGCGGGGGGGCCCTACCGAACCACCGGGGAGCTGTTTTTT. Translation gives CASCVLAGGPYRTTGELFF.